A single sample is the source of the 11 T cell receptor beta chains below, sequenced in a study of shared clonotypes between healthy human individuals. TCRdb's copy holds only in-frame clones and misses some; the assay was immunoSEQ multiplex PCR. The sample includes some 240,000 clones, just over 65% seen only once; the top ten take roughly 11%. The sample was memory CD4+ T cells sorted from blood. Stated subset: CD45RA-negative fraction. The receptors here all came from a man aged 25 to 40 in good health.

The V and J genes are TRBV11-3 and TRBJ2-3, with D perhaps TRBD2 (6 bases). The V gene lost 5 bases and the J gene lost 2 bases, with 20 bases spanning the gap. The CDR3 runs 17 residues. CDR1 is SGHNT, CDR2 YENEEA, per germline. Here the CDR3 reads CASSPRASAGDTDTQYF. CDR3 nucleotides: TGTGCCAGCAGCCCCCGGGCGTCAGCGGGCGACACAGATACGCAGTATTTT.

The chain carries TRBV6-5 and TRBJ1-2, with 9 nucleotides matching TRBD1. Trimming at V came to 4 bases and at J to 4 bases, leaving 7 bases not matched to a gene. The CDR3 totals 15 residues. Germline values: CDR1 MNHEY, CDR2 SVGAGI. In DNA form, the CDR3 reads TGTGCCAGCAGTTCGACCACAGGGGGCGGCTATGGCTACACCTTC. Amino acid sequence: CASSSTTGGGYGYTF.

This chain connects TRBV5-5 to TRBJ2-1; 8 nucleotides agree with TRBD2. Germline CDR1 SGHKS, CDR2 YYEKEE (reference sequence). The CDR3 contains 16 residues. The ends lost 4 bases at V and 4 bases at J; junction bases unmatched: 10. CDR3 DNA sequence: TGTGCCAGCAGCCTACGGGAGGGCCTGGGGTACAATGAGCAGTTCTTC. This translates into CASSLREGLGYNEQFF.

V and J are TRBV28 and TRBJ2-7; 7 bases are shared with TRBD2. Germline V CDR1 and CDR2: MDHEN, SYDVKM. The trim removed 7 bases at V and 4 bases at J, leaving 13 bases unmatched. This CDR3 has 15 residues. DNA of the CDR3: TGTGCCAGCACCCACGGTGCGGGAGCCTCGTACGAGCAGTACTTC. Encoded protein: CASTHGAGASYEQYF. Using reference TRBV28 and TRBJ2-7 for the parts outside the CDR3, the full variable domain is DVKVTQSSRYLVKRTGEKVFLECVQDMDHENMFWYRQDPGLGLRLIYFSYDVKMKEKGDIPEGYSVSREKKERFSLILESASTNQTSMYLCASTHGAGASYEQYFGPGTRLTVT.

This clone was counted only a few times. This chain connects TRBV5-1 to TRBJ1-2; no definite D call. Trimming shortened V by 2 bases and J by 8 bases, and 16 bases separated the two germline ends. The germline V gene encodes CDR1 SGHRS and CDR2 YFSETQ. The CDR3 contains 14 residues. CDR3 region: CASSFQTPEGGYTF. The CDR3 DNA is TGCGCCAGCAGCTTCCAGACTCCTGAAGGGGGCTACACCTTC.

The chain uses TRBV6-6 and TRBJ1-2; TRBD1 agrees at 7 bases. Per germline, CDR1 MNHNY and CDR2 SVGAGI (reference sequence). CDR3 length: 15 residues. The ends lost 2 bases at V and 2 bases at J; junction bases unmatched: 5. The CDR3 protein is CASSYPVGQNYGYTF. CDR3 in DNA: TGTGCCAGCAGTTACCCGGTGGGACAGAACTATGGCTACACCTTC.

V is TRBV18 and J is TRBJ1-1; D unclear. The germline V gene encodes CDR1 KGHSH and CDR2 LQKENI. CDR3 length equals 14 residues. Trimming pared 0 bases from V and 1 base from J, leaving 6 bases between. The CDR3 sequence is CASSPPSPNTEAFF. The CDR3 DNA reads as TGTGCCAGCTCACCACCGTCCCCGAACACTGAAGCTTTCTTT.

The rearrangement joins TRBV11-3 to TRBJ2-1, with D tentatively TRBD1 or TRBD2 (5 bases each). The length of the CDR3 is 15 residues. V gave up 5 bases and J gave up 4 bases, with 15 bases separating them. In germline, CDR1 is SGHNT, CDR2 YENEEA. The CDR3 DNA follows: TGTGCCAGCAGCCCCTCCGGGACGGATTACAATGAGCAGTTCTTC. It yields the protein CASSPSGTDYNEQFF.

The CDR3 nucleotides are TGTGCCAGCAGCAATATAGCGGGAGAAGGGGATACGCAGTATTTT. Its protein product is CASSNIAGEGDTQYF. The rearrangement joins TRBV7-6 to TRBJ2-3, with 9 positions matching TRBD2. This CDR3 has 15 residues. Germline assignment: CDR1 SGHVS and CDR2 FNYEAQ. V gave up 5 bases and J gave up 6 bases; unmatched junction bases: 9.

This chain uses TRBV6-1 with TRBJ1-5; 8 bases line up with TRBD1. Germline lookup yields CDR1 MNHNS and CDR2 SASEGT. This CDR3 is 15 amino acids long. J lost 6 bases, V lost 6 bases, and 10 bases had no gene match. The CDR3 sequence: CASSELQGVRQPQHF. The DNA for the CDR3 is TGTGCCAGCAGCGAGCTACAGGGGGTGCGTCAGCCCCAGCATTTT.

V gene TRBV15 combines with J gene TRBJ2-1; D is perhaps TRBD1 or TRBD2 (5 bases each). Germline V gene lookup returns CDR1 LNHNV and CDR2 YYDKDF (reference sequence). The CDR3 sequence is 15 residues long. V shed 6 bases and J shed 0 bases, with 12 bases lying between them. The CDR3 DNA is TGTGCCACCAGAGTCGGGACCAGCTCCTACAATGAGCAGTTCTTC. As protein: CATRVGTSSYNEQFF.